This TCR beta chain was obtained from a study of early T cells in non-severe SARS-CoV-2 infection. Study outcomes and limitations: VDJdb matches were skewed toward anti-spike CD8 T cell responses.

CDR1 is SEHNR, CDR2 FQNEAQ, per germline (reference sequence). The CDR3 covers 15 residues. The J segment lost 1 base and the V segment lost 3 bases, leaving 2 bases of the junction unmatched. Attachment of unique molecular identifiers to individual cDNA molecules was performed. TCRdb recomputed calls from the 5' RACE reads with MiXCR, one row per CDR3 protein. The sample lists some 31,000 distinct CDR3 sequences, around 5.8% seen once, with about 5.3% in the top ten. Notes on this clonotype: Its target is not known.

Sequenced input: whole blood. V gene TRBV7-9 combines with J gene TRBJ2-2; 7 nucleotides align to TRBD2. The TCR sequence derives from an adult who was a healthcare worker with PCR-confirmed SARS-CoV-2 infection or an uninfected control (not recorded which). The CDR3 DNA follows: TGTGCCAGCAGCTTCATAGCGGGGAACACCGGGGAGCTGTTTTTT. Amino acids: CASSFIAGNTGELFF. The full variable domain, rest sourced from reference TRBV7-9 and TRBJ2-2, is DTGVSQNPRHKITKRGQNVTFRCDPISEHNRLYWYRQTLGQGPEFLTYFQNEAQLEKSRLLSDRFSAERPKGSFSTLEIQRTEQGDSAMYLCASSFIAGNTGELFFGEGSRLTVL.